The following is a T cell receptor (beta chain) sequence with its context. Some clones are missing from TCRdb's copy, which holds only in-frame ones; the method was immunoSEQ multiplex PCR. The profile shows over 150,000 clones, around 94% of them singletons. These data originate in a study of control samples from healthy donors and cancer patients. Looked up from germline, CDR1 is MDHEN and CDR2 is SYDVKM. Between the trimmed V and J ends, which lost 2 bases and 6 bases, there was a span of 2 bases. This CDR3 spans 11 amino acids. The chain joins TRBV28 to TRBJ2-1; D remains unclear. Specimen: blood. The sequence was collected from a woman aged 18-30 years in good health. The CDR3 spells CASSLSNEQFF. The CDR3 DNA sequence: TGTGCCAGCAGTTTAAGCAATGAGCAGTTCTTC.